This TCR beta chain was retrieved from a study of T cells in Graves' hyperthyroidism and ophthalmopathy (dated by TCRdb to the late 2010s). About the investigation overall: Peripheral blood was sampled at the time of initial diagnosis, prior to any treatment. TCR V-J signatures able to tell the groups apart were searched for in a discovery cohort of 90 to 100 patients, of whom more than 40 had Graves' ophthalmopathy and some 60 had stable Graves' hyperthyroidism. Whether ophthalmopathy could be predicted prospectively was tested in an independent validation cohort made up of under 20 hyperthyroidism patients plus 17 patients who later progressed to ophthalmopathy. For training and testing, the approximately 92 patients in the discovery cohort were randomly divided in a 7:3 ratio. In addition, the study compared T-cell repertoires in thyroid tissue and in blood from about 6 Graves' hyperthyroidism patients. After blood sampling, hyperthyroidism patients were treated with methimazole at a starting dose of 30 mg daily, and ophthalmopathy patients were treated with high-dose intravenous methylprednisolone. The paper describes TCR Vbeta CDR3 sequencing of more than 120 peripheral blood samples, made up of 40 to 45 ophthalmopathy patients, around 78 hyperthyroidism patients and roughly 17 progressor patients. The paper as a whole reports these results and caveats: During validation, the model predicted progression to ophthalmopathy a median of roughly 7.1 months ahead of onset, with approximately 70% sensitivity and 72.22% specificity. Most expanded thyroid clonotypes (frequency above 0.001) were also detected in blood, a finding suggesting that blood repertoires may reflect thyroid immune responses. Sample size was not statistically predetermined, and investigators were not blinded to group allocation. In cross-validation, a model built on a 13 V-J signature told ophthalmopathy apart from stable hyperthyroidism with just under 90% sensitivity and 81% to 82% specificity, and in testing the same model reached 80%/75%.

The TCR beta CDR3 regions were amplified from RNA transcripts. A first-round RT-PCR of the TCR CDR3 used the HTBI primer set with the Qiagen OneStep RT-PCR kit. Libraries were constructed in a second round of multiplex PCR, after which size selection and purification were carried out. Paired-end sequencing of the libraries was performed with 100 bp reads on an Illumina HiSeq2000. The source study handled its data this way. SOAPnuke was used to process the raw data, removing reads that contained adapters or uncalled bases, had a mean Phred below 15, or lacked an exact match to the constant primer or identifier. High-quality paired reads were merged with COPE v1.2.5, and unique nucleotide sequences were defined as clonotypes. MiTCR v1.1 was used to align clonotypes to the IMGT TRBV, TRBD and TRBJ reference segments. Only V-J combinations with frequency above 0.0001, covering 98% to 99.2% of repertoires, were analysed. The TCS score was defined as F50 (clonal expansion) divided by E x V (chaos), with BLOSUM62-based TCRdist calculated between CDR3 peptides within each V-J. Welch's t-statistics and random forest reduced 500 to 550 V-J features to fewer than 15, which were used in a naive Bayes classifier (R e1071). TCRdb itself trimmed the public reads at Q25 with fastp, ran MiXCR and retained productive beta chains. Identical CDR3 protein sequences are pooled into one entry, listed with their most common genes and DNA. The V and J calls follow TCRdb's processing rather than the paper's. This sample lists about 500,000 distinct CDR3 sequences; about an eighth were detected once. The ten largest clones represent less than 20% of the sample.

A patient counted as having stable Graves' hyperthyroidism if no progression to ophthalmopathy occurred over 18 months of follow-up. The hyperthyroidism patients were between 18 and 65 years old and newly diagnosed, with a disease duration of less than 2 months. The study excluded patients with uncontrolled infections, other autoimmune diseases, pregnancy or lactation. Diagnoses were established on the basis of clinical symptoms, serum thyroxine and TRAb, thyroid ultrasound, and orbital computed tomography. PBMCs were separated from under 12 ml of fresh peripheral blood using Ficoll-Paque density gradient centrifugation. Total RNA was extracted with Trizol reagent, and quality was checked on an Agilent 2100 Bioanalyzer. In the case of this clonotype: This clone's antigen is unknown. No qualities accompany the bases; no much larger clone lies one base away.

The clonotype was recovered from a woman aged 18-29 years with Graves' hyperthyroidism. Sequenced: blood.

Here the CDR3 is given as CASSLGRGSAYEQYF. The nucleotide sequence reads TGTGCCAGCAGCTTAGGGAGGGGATCGGCATACGAGCAGTACTTC. The V and J segments used are TRBV11-2 and TRBJ2-7, and the D gene may be TRBD2, 6 bases matching. The germline V gene yields SGHAT for CDR1 and FQNNGV for CDR2. The junction shows trimming of 1 base on V and 4 bases on J, plus 14 bases between the germline ends. The CDR3 holds 15 amino acids from the cysteine to the phenylalanine. The DNA shown is the 45-base CDR3, in frame from base 1.